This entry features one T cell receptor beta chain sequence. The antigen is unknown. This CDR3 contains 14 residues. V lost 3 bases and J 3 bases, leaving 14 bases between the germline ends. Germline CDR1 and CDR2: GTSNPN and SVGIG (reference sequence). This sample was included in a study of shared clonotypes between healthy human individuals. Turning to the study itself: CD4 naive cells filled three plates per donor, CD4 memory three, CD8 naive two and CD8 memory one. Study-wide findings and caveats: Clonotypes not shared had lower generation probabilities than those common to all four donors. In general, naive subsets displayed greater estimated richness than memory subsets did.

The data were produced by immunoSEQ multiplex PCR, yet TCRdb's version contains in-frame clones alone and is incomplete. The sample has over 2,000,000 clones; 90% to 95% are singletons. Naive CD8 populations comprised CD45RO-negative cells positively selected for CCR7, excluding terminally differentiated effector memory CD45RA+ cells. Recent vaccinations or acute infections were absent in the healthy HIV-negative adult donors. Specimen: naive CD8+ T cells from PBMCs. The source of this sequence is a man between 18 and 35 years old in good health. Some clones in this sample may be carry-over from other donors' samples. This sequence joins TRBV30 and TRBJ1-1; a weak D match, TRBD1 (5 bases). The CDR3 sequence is CAWSRDSGDTEAFF. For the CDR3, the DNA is TGTGCCTGGAGCCGAGACTCGGGGGACACTGAAGCTTTCTTT.